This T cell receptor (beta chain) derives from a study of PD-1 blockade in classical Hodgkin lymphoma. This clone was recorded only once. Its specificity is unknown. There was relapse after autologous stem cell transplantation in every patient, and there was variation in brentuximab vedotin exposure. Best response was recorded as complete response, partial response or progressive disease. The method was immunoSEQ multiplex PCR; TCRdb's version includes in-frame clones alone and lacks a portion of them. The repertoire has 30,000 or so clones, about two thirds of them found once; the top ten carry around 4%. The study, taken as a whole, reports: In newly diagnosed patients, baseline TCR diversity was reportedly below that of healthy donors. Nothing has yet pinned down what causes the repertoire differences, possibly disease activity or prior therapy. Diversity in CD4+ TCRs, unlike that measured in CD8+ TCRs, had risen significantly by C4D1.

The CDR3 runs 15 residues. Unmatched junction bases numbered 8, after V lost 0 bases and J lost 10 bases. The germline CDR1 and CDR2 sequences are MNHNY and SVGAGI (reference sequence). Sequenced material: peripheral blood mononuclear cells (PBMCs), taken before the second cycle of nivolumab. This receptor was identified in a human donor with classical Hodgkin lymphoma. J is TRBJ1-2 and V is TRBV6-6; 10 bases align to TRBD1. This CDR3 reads CASSYSTGTGDTYTF. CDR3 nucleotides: TGTGCCAGCAGTTACTCTACCGGGACAGGGGATACCTACACCTTC.